The rows below give T cell receptor beta chains drawn from one sample of a study of Ad26.COV2.S vaccination and SARS-CoV-2 variants. Clones were read by immunoSEQ multiplex PCR, and TCRdb kept only the in-frame ones, dropping some. The sample comprises around 370,000 clones, roughly 85% of which are singletons, and about 3.3% rests with the top ten. Source: peripheral blood, taken in a trial of Ad26.COV2.S vaccine versus placebo. The receptors here all came from a person aged 18-65 years who received the Ad26.COV2.S COVID-19 vaccine or a placebo. CDR3s include the opening cysteine and the closing phenylalanine or tryptophan. A D gene is named only where the DNA matches it firmly. Clone sizes are given selectively: once, few, many, or a class where the clone is expanded.

clone_size	d_call	v_call	cdr3_length	j_call	cdr3_nt	cdr3_aa
.	.	TRBV27	15	TRBJ2-1	TGTGCCAGCAGTTTAGACAAAATATCCTACAATGAGCAGTTCTTC	CASSLDKISYNEQFF
few	TRBD2	TRBV19	16	TRBJ2-1	TGTGCCAGTAGTACTCTAGCGGGGGGCCCATACAATGAGCAGTTCTTC	CASSTLAGGPYNEQFF
once	.	TRBV11-2	17	TRBJ2-5	TGTGCCAGCAGCTTAGGGGCGGCCAGGGTATACCAAGAGACCCAGTACTTC	CASSLGAARVYQETQYF
.	.	TRBV21-1	13	TRBJ2-1	TGTGCCAGCTCCCAGGGCTCCTACAATGAGCAGTTCTTC	CASSQGSYNEQFF
.	.	TRBV2	14	TRBJ2-5	TGTGCCAGCAGTGAAGTGGCCGGGGGAGAGACCCAGTACTTC	CASSEVAGGETQYF
.	.	TRBV7-2	14	TRBJ2-2	TGTGCCAGCAGCTTAGCTTCCGTGGCCGGGGAGCTGTTTTTT	CASSLASVAGELFF
few	TRBD2	TRBV18	16	TRBJ2-7	TGTGCCAGCTCAGAATCGGGACTAGCGGCACTCTACGAGCAGTACTTC	CASSESGLAALYEQYF
few	.	TRBV21-1	15	TRBJ1-6	TGTGCCAGCAGCAAAGCGGAGACAGGGAACTCACCCCTCCACTTT	CASSKAETGNSPLHF
.	.	TRBV9	13	TRBJ2-3	TGTGCCAGCAGCGCGGACCTGGCAGATACGCAGTATTTT	CASSADLADTQYF
.	TRBD2	TRBV30	14	TRBJ2-7	TGTGCCTGGAGTGTGACTAGCGGGGGCTACGAGCAGTACTTC	CAWSVTSGGYEQYF
.	TRBD2	TRBV18	13	TRBJ2-7	TGTGCCAGCTCACCGCGGGAGAAGTACGAGCAGTACTTC	CASSPREKYEQYF
many	TRBD1	TRBV5-1	15	TRBJ2-7	TGCGCCAGCAGCTTGGAACGGACAGGGAAATACGAGCAGTACTTC	CASSLERTGKYEQYF
.	TRBD1	TRBV27	15	TRBJ2-7	TGTGCCAGCACCACCCGGGACAGGGGAGCCTACGAGCAGTACTTC	CASTTRDRGAYEQYF
.	.	TRBV12-3/TRBV12-4	13	TRBJ1-5	TGTGCCAGCAGTTTAGTACGCGGTCGAGCCCAGCATTTT	CASSLVRGRAQHF
.	.	TRBV20-1	12	TRBJ2-7	TGCAGTGCTAGTCTGGGGAGTTACGAGCAGTACTTC	CSASLGSYEQYF
.	TRBD1	TRBV19	13	TRBJ2-7	TGTGCCACTTCGACAGGGCCCCTGGGCGAGCAGTACTTC	CATSTGPLGEQYF
.	.	TRBV4-3	15	TRBJ1-4	TGCGCCAGCAGCCAAGGAAATGGGGGGCTCGAAAAACTGTTTTTT	CASSQGNGGLEKLFF
.	TRBD2	TRBV7-2	17	TRBJ2-4	TGTGCCAGCAGCTTACTGGGACTAGCGGCGAAACAAAACATTCAGTACTTC	CASSLLGLAAKQNIQYF
.	TRBD2	TRBV15	17	TRBJ2-3	TGTGCCACCAGCAGACCTCCGACTAGCGGGAGTACAGATACGCAGTATTTT	CATSRPPTSGSTDTQYF
.	TRBD2	TRBV5-1	16	TRBJ2-5	TGCGCCAGCAGCTTGGCTGCTAGCGGATGGGGGGAGACCCAGTACTTC	CASSLAASGWGETQYF
.	.	TRBV27	15	TRBJ1-3	TGTGCCAGCAGGGCGTCTTCTTACTCTGGAAACACCATATATTTT	CASRASSYSGNTIYF
once	.	TRBV29-1	13	TRBJ1-2	TGCAGCGTTGTCCAGGACCTCAACTATGGCTACACCTTC	CSVVQDLNYGYTF
.	TRBD1	TRBV28	16	TRBJ1-3	TGTGCCAGCAGTTCGGACAGGGAGAGCTCTGGAAACACCATATATTTT	CASSSDRESSGNTIYF
.	.	TRBV5-1	15	TRBJ2-6	TGCGCCAGCAGCCCCGGGTCAACTGGGGCCAACGTCCTGACTTTC	CASSPGSTGANVLTF
.	.	TRBV5-4	12	TRBJ1-1	TGTGCCAGCAGCTTGACAGGGTTGGAAGCTTTCTTT	CASSLTGLEAFF
few	.	TRBV7-2	15	TRBJ2-5	TGTGCCAGCAGCTCCCTGATGCAACCCCAAGAGACCCAGTACTTC	CASSSLMQPQETQYF
.	.	TRBV7-9	15	TRBJ2-1	TGTGCCAGCAGCTTAAGGGTGGTACCCTACAATGAGCAGTTCTTC	CASSLRVVPYNEQFF
once	TRBD2	TRBV7-2	16	TRBJ2-5	TGTGCCAGCAGCCCGGATCCTGGGAGGGCCAGCGAGACCCAGTACTTC	CASSPDPGRASETQYF
.	.	TRBV5-6	14	TRBJ2-1	TGTGCCAGCACCTCGGGCAGCTTCAACAATGAGCAGTTCTTC	CASTSGSFNNEQFF
few	.	TRBV21-1	13	TRBJ1-4	TGTGCCAGCAGCAAAAGGAAAGAAGAAAAACTGTTTTTT	CASSKRKEEKLFF
once	.	TRBV24-1	12	TRBJ1-5	TGTGCCACCGGAACGGGGGCCCAGCCCCAGCATTTT	CATGTGAQPQHF
.	.	TRBV4-3	15	TRBJ1-1	TGCGCCAGCAGCCAAGACAGGGTGATGGACACTGAAGCTTTCTTT	CASSQDRVMDTEAFF
.	.	TRBV21-1	12	TRBJ2-7	TGTGCCAGCAGCAAAGGATGGAGGGACAGGGGGTTC	CASSKGWRDRGF
.	TRBD2	TRBV10-3	18	TRBJ2-3	TGTGCCATCAGTGAGTTTTCGGGACTAGCGGGAAGCACAGATACGCAGTATTTT	CAISEFSGLAGSTDTQYF
.	.	TRBV18	16	TRBJ1-1	TGTGCCAGCTCATCGACCCAAGGGGGGATGAACACTGAAGCTTTCTTT	CASSSTQGGMNTEAFF